This T cell receptor beta chain was captured by sequencing in a study of T cell repertoires in cytomegalovirus infection. Germline CDR1 and CDR2: MDHEN and SYDVKM. Trimming took 3 bases from V and 3 from J, leaving 5 bases between them. The CDR3 has 13 residues. TCRdb re-called the reads through MiXCR, storing one row per CDR3 protein. The table records fewer than 700,000 distinct CDR3 sequences, roughly 24% of them present only once. The table lists this clonotype with many counts. The gene calls are TRBV28 and TRBJ2-2; D remains unclear. The TCR comes from a human donor in good health (CMV status not recorded). Some clones in this sample may be carry-over from other donors' samples. The sequenced sample consisted of CD8+ T cells from PBMCs. The CDR3 loop reads CASSFLYTGELFF. Written as DNA, the CDR3 is TGTGCCAGCAGTTTCCTTTACACCGGGGAGCTGTTTTTT.